Listed here are 9 T cell receptor beta chains from one sample, sequenced in a study of shared clonotypes between healthy human individuals. Assay: immunoSEQ multiplex PCR; the TCRdb copy retains only in-frame clones and omits some. This table holds about 500,000 clones, roughly three quarters found once. Material for sequencing was PBMCs. These receptors all stem from a woman between 40 and 50 years old in good health. Some clones in this sample may be carry-over from other donors' samples.

The chain recombines TRBV27 with TRBJ2-2; D is ambiguous. Germline CDR1 and CDR2: MNHEY and SMNVEV (reference sequence). With 2 bases removed from V and 7 bases from J, the gap between germline ends came to 8 bases. The CDR3 length is 13 residues. The CDR3, as DNA: TGTGCCAGCAGTTTAAGTCTTGGCGGGGAGCTGTTTTTT. Translation gives CASSLSLGGELFF.

As regards this clone: At one boundary the junction diverges from the germline segment, which might be a read error. The rearrangement links TRBV18 to TRBJ2-3; TRBD2 matches at 7 bases. Germline V gene data show CDR1 as KGHSH and CDR2 as LQKENI. CDR3 length: 15 amino acids. CDR3 in amino acids: CACSPPMGEGKTQYF. The CDR3 nucleotides are TGTGCCTGCTCACCACCGATGGGGGAGGGCAAGACGCAGTATTTT.

As regards this clone: A far bigger clonotype differs at one base, so this is likely a read error. The chain uses TRBV5-1 and TRBJ1-4; D not resolved. Trimming stripped 1 base from V and 0 bases from J, with 10 bases between. Germline V lookup: CDR1 SGHRS, CDR2 YFSETQ. The CDR3 runs 16 residues. DNA for the CDR3: TGCGCCAGCAGCTTGAGGGCAGCAGCAACTAATGAAAAACTGTTTTTT. Its translation: CASSLRAAATNEKLFF.

Only one count was recorded for this clone. V and J are TRBV28 and TRBJ2-1; no clear D gene. Germline V gene lookup returns CDR1 MDHEN and CDR2 SYDVKM. Between the trimmed V and J ends, which lost 2 bases and 7 bases, there was a span of 9 bases. The CDR3 covers 13 residues. Here the CDR3 DNA reads TGTGCCAGCAGTTTAGTTAGTCGGAATGAGCAGTTCTTC. It codes for CASSLVSRNEQFF.

The V gene is TRBV7-6, the J gene TRBJ2-5, with D perhaps matching TRBD1 (5 bases). The germline V and J ends were trimmed by 0 bases and 1 base, with 9 bases remaining between them. CDR3 length: 15 amino acids. Looked up from germline, CDR1 is SGHVS and CDR2 is FNYEAQ. In nucleotides, the CDR3 is TGTGCCAGCAGCTTAGCGCTGACAGCCCAAGAGACCCAGTACTTC. Protein: CASSLALTAQETQYF.

The chain combines TRBV2 with TRBJ1-2; maybe TRBD1 (5 bases). With 4 bases removed from V and 7 bases from J, the gap between germline ends came to 13 bases. Germline CDR1 SNHLY, CDR2 FYNNEI. The CDR3 is 13 amino acids. The CDR3 bases are TGTGCCAGCAGTGTTCAGGGAGGTGGTGGCTACACCTTC. It yields the protein CASSVQGGGGYTF.

In regard to this clone: Given a far larger clone just one base away, this is likely a sequencing read error. The CDR3 loop is CGASTGGNYEQYF. CDR3 DNA: TGCGGCGCTTCGACAGGGGGCAACTACGAGCAGTACTTC. The chain is built from TRBV29-1 and TRBJ2-7; 10 nucleotides agree with TRBD1. This CDR3 spans 13 amino acids. The germline CDR1 and CDR2 sequences are SQVTM and ANQGSEA.

The J gene is TRBJ2-5, the V gene TRBV5-4; 8 nucleotides agree with TRBD2. This CDR3 has 15 amino acids. CDR1 is SGHNT, CDR2 YYREEE, per germline (reference sequence). V lost 1 base and J lost 4; bases outside the gene matches: 6. CDR3 coding DNA: TGTGCCAGCAGCTTGTGGGCTAGCGGGCCAGAGACCCAGTACTTC. Translated: CASSLWASGPETQYF.

This clone was recorded a few times. At one end, the junction sequence differs from germline, possibly due to a read error. The V and J genes are TRBV2 and TRBJ1-1; D ambiguous. This CDR3 has 11 amino acids. Germline loops: CDR1 SNHLY, CDR2 FYNNEI. CDR3 sequence (DNA): TGTGTCAGCAGTCTACCGGCTGAAGCTTTCTTT. This encodes CVSSLPAEAFF.